The 2 T cell receptor beta chains listed next were all sequenced from one sample in a study of OX40 agonist ivuxolimab in advanced cancers. Assay used: immunoSEQ multiplex PCR; TCRdb lists only in-frame clones, some missing. This sample has around 91,000 clones, with about 91% found just once. The material was CD4+ or CD8+ T cells sorted from blood, obtained in a trial of the OX40 agonist ivuxolimab. These receptor sequences come from an adult with an advanced solid tumor such as melanoma, head and neck, liver or kidney cancer.

This clone was seen a handful of times. J is TRBJ1-1 and V is TRBV2; D is unclear. Germline CDR1 is SNHLY and CDR2 is FYNNEI. The ends were cut back, 6 bases at V and 5 bases at J, with 10 bases in the middle. The CDR3 sequence is 12 residues long. Here the CDR3 reads CASSLAGTEAFF. Written as DNA, the CDR3 is TGTGCCAGCAGCCTGGCAGGAACTGAAGCTTTCTTT.

The chain couples TRBV27 to TRBJ1-1; D is unclear. Trimming stripped 6 bases from V and 5 bases from J, with 7 bases between. Germline loops: CDR1 MNHEY, CDR2 SMNVEV (reference sequence). The CDR3 is made up of 11 amino acids. Here the CDR3 DNA reads TGTGCCAGCAGCTCGTGGACTGAAGCTTTCTTT. Amino acids: CASSSWTEAFF.